This TCR beta chain was profiled in a study of CD8+CD57+ T cells in acquired aplastic anemia. Study summary: The sorted CD4+ and CD8+ cells yielded an average approximately 3 ug of DNA.

It was patients with CD8+CD57+ cell expansion by flow cytometry who were chosen for sequencing. Patients had received no therapy at the time of blood sampling. Remarks on this clonotype: The antigen is undetermined.

Overall study results and limits: The CD8+ Simpson's diversity of patients and controls was not significantly different. The number of CD8+ CDR3 sequences shared by patients and controls was roughly 31.

Germline CDR1 reads SNHLY; CDR2 reads FYNNEI. This CDR3 is 12 amino acids long. Trimming left V 1 base short and J 7 bases short, with 8 bases between. Researchers used genomic DNA as the template to profile TCR beta VDJ and CDR3. Via MiXCR, TCRdb re-called the reads, giving one row per CDR3 protein. The profile shows roughly 500,000 distinct CDR3 sequences, about a third of them singletons. The sample taken for sequencing was sorted CD4+, CD8+, or CD8+CD57+ T cells (not recorded which) from PBMCs. The chain has TRBV2 and TRBJ2-7; the D is unclear. This TCR came from a human donor with aplastic anemia. In nucleotides, the CDR3 is TGTGCCAGCAGTGAAGAGATGGGGGAGCAGTACTTC. Amino acid sequence: CASSEEMGEQYF.